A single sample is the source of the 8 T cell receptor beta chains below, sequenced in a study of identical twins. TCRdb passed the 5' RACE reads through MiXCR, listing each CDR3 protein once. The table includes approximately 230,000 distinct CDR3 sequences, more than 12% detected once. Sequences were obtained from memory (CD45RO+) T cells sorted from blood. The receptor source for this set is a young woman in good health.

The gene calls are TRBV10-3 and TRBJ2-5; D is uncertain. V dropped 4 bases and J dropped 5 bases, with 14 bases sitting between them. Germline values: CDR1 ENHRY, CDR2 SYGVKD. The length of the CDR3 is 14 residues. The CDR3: CAISATLPPETQYF. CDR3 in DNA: TGTGCCATCAGTGCGACTCTCCCCCCCGAGACCCAGTACTTC.

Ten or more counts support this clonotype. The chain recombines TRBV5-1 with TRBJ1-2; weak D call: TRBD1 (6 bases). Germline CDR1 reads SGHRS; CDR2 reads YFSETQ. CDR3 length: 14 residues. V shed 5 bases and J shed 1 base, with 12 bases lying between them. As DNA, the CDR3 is TGCGCCAGCAGGTGGACAGAGCATAACTATGGCTACACCTTC. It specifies CASRWTEHNYGYTF.

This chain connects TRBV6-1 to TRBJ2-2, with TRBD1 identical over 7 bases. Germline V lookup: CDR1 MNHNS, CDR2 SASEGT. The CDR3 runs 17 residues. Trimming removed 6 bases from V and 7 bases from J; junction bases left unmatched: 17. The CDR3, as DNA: TGTGCCAGCAGCGGCAGGAACAGGGGAATGTTGGGCGGGGAGCTGTTTTTT. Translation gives CASSGRNRGMLGGELFF.

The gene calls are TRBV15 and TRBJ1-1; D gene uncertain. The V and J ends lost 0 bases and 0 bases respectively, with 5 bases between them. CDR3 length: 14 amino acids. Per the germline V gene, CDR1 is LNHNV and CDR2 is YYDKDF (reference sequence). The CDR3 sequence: CATSRDQVNTEAFF. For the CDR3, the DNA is TGTGCCACCAGCAGAGATCAGGTGAACACTGAAGCTTTCTTT.

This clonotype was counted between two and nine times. The CDR3, as DNA: TGCGCCAGCAGCTTACGGACTAGCGGGGACAATGAGCAGTTCTTC. This encodes CASSLRTSGDNEQFF. The rearrangement uses TRBV5-1 and TRBJ2-1; 12 nucleotides agree with TRBD2. Germline V lookup: CDR1 SGHRS, CDR2 YFSETQ. This CDR3 has 15 residues. V lost 2 bases to trimming and J lost 5 bases; unmatched junction nucleotides: 2.

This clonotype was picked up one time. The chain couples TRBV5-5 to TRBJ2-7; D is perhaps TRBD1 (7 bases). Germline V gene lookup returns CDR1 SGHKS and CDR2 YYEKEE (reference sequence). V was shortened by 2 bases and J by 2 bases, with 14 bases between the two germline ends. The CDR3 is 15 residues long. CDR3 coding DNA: TGTGCCAGCAGCTTTCAGGGGGGCCCGGCCTACGAGCAGTACTTC. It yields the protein CASSFQGGPAYEQYF.

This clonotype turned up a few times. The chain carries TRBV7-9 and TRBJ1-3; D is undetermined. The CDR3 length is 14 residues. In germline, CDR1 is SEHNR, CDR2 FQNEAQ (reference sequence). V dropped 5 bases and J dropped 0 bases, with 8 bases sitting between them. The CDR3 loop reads CASSQIVSGNTIYF. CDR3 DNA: TGTGCCAGCAGCCAGATAGTCTCTGGAAACACCATATATTTT.

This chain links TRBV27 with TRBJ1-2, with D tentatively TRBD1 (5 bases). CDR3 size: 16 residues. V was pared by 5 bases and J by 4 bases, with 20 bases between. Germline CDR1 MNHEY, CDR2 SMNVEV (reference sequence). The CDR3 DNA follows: TGTGCCAGCAGTCTCAAGCCGGGGGTCGGCGCCTATGGCTACACCTTC. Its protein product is CASSLKPGVGAYGYTF.